Described below is a single T cell receptor beta chain sequence and its context. Its antigen remains unknown. This sample is part of a study of cytomegalovirus exposure and HLA in healthy donors. Study findings and constraints: Most of the CMV-associated TCR beta chains (in a later analysis) appeared to be HLA-restricted. An analysis done earlier found most TCR beta V segments productive about 87% or about 30% of the time. CMV serostatus was the sole immune exposure information available. A later analysis reported that several of the most significant clusters appeared to be linked to common viral pathogens, among them Epstein-Barr virus.

CDR1 and CDR2 (germline): LGHNA, YSLEER. CDR3 length: 17 residues. Trimming removed 3 bases from V and 9 bases from J, with 26 bases in between. The PCR was carried out with 60 Vbeta primers and 13 Jbeta primers. The repertoire was sequenced with immunoSEQ multiplex PCR; TCRdb's copy has only in-frame clones and lacks some. The sample shows tens of thousands of clones, roughly 83% of them seen only once. The chain joins TRBV4-3 to TRBJ1-2; a weak D match, TRBD1 (6 bases). This TCR came from a human donor in good health. Sequenced: PBMCs. This CDR3 is CASSHDTGHFNIERYTF. For the CDR3, the DNA is TGCGCCAGCAGCCATGACACGGGACACTTCAATATCGAGCGCTACACCTTC.